The next 17 T cell receptor beta chains were all read from a single sample in a study of technical replicates of blood from a few donors. Sequencing used immunoSEQ multiplex PCR; TCRdb keeps in-frame clones, though not all of them. The repertoire holds 66,000 or so clones, with around nine tenths as singletons. The sequencing sample was made of PBMCs. These receptors all come from a human donor in good health. Some clones in this sample may be carry-over from other donors' samples.

The chain combines TRBV7-9 with TRBJ1-1, with D maybe TRBD1 (6 bases). Looked up from germline, CDR1 is SEHNR and CDR2 is FQNEAQ (reference sequence). The CDR3 extends over 15 amino acids. V was trimmed by 1 base and J by 5 bases, leaving 14 bases between them. The CDR3 loop is CASSLEKGRGTEAFF. The CDR3 nucleotides are TGTGCCAGCAGCTTAGAGAAAGGGAGGGGGACTGAAGCTTTCTTT.

V and J are TRBV6-1 and TRBJ2-7, with 7 bases matching TRBD2. The CDR3 contains 15 residues. V gave up 8 bases and J gave up 2 bases; unmatched junction bases: 12. Germline assignment: CDR1 MNHNS and CDR2 SASEGT. The chain's CDR3 is CASHQVVAGPYEQYF. In DNA form, the CDR3 reads TGTGCCAGCCATCAGGTGGTAGCGGGCCCCTACGAGCAGTACTTC.

The V call is TRBV6-6, the J call TRBJ1-6; 10 bases are a match to TRBD1. V was clipped by 6 bases and J by 6 bases; unmatched bases: 2. The germline V gene has CDR1 MNHNY and CDR2 SVGAGI (reference sequence). This CDR3 contains 14 residues. The CDR3 reads CASRTGGSNSPLHF. CDR3 DNA sequence: TGTGCCAGCAGGACAGGGGGCTCTAATTCACCCCTCCACTTT.

V is TRBV2 and J is TRBJ2-7; TRBD1 agrees at 8 bases. The V gene end was trimmed by 1 base and the J gene end by 4 bases; junction bases not matched to a gene: 6. This CDR3 contains 15 residues. The germline V gene has CDR1 SNHLY and CDR2 FYNNEI. CDR3 in amino acids: CASSEVGQGAYEQYF. The CDR3 coding sequence is TGTGCCAGCAGTGAAGTTGGGCAGGGGGCTTACGAGCAGTACTTC.

The V and J genes are TRBV30 and TRBJ1-1, with no clear D. V was shortened by 0 bases and J by 7 bases, with 12 bases between the two germline ends. The CDR3 totals 13 residues. Germline CDR1 is GTSNPN and CDR2 is SVGIG (reference sequence). CDR3 sequence reads: CAWSVTPGGEAFF. CDR3 DNA: TGTGCCTGGAGTGTAACACCCGGCGGTGAAGCTTTCTTT.

The V and J genes are TRBV5-4 and TRBJ2-7; D is uncertain. The CDR3 runs to 14 residues. CDR1 is SGHNT and CDR2 is YYREEE in the germline V gene (reference sequence). V was shortened by 1 base and J by 0 bases, with 8 bases between the two germline ends. The CDR3: CASSLKSGSYEQYF. DNA of the CDR3: TGTGCCAGCAGCTTGAAATCCGGCTCCTACGAGCAGTACTTC.

The chain links TRBV4-1 to TRBJ1-1, with D possibly being TRBD1 (6 bases). Trimming cost V 3 bases and J 2 bases, with 10 bases left between them. CDR1 MGHRA and CDR2 YSYEKL come from the germline V gene. The CDR3 has 14 residues. Here the CDR3 reads CASSQGGANTEAFF. CDR3 DNA sequence: TGCGCCAGCAGCCAGGGGGGGGCAAACACTGAAGCTTTCTTT.

The chain employs TRBV6-5 and TRBJ2-7; D call uncertain. Germline CDR1 reads MNHEY; CDR2 reads SVGAGI. The length of the CDR3 is 14 residues. Deletions cut 2 bases from V and 3 bases from J, with 11 bases between. The CDR3, as DNA: TGTGCCAGCAGTTACGGCAGGCAAAACTACGAGCAGTACTTC. Translated: CASSYGRQNYEQYF.

The chain carries TRBV10-3 and TRBJ1-6, with a possible D match to TRBD1 (5 bases). This CDR3 is built from 13 residues. V gave up 8 bases and J gave up 3 bases, with 8 bases separating them. Germline CDR1 is ENHRY and CDR2 is SYGVKD. CDR3 protein: CAISGGYNSPLHF. DNA for the CDR3: TGTGCCATCTCGGGGGGCTATAATTCACCCCTCCACTTT.

The gene calls are TRBV2 and TRBJ1-5, with 7 bases lining up with TRBD1. Germline CDR1 SNHLY, CDR2 FYNNEI. Unmatched junction bases numbered 8, after V lost 5 bases and J lost 4 bases. The CDR3 contains 15 residues. The CDR3 loop is CASSLQGLGNQPQHF. In DNA form, the CDR3 reads TGTGCCAGCAGTTTACAGGGGCTGGGGAATCAGCCCCAGCATTTT. The whole variable domain, remainder taken from reference TRBV2 and TRBJ1-5, is EPEVTQTPSHQVTQMGQEVILRCVPISNHLYFYWYRQILGQKVEFLVSFYNNEISEKSEIFDDQFSVERPDGSNFTLKIRSTKLEDSAMYFCASSLQGLGNQPQHFGDGTRLSIL.

This chain uses TRBV6-1 with TRBJ1-2; a weak D match, TRBD1 (6 bases). V lost 1 base to trimming and J lost 0 bases, with 9 bases between them. This CDR3 has 15 residues. Germline CDR1 and CDR2: MNHNS and SASEGT. In nucleotides, the CDR3 is TGTGCCAGCAGTGAAGAACAGGGCACTAACTATGGCTACACCTTC. Translating it yields CASSEEQGTNYGYTF.

J is TRBJ2-7 and V is TRBV18; D unclear. Germline CDR1 is KGHSH and CDR2 is LQKENI. V was pared by 3 bases and J by 0 bases, with 6 bases between. The CDR3 totals 13 residues. CDR3 coding DNA: TGTGCCAGCTCACCCACTGGCTCCTACGAGCAGTACTTC. Its protein is CASSPTGSYEQYF. The full variable domain, rest sourced from reference TRBV18 and TRBJ2-7, is NAGVMQNPRHLVRRRGQEARLRCSPMKGHSHVYWYRQLPEEGLKFMVYLQKENIIDESGMPKERFSAEFPKEGPSILRIQQVVRGDSAAYFCASSPTGSYEQYFGPGTRLTVT.

The chain combines TRBV7-2 with TRBJ2-7, with 13 positions matching TRBD2. J gave up 7 bases and V 4 bases, and 7 bases lay outside the gene matches. Germline lookup yields CDR1 SGHTA and CDR2 FQGNSA. The CDR3 runs 15 residues. CDR3 DNA: TGTGCCAGCAGCTCGGGGACTAGCGGGACGCGGGAGCAGTACTTC. It is translated as CASSSGTSGTREQYF.

The table lists this clone with a count of one. The genes are TRBV4-1 and TRBJ2-7; possible D gene TRBD2, 5 bases. V shed 5 bases and J shed 6 bases, with 20 bases lying between them. Germline V gene lookup returns CDR1 MGHRA and CDR2 YSYEKL. The CDR3 spans 15 residues. The CDR3 bases are TGCGCCAGCAGCAGTTGGGAGAAGATACCGGGCGAGCAGTACTTC. It translates to CASSSWEKIPGEQYF.

V usage is TRBV7-2 and J usage is TRBJ2-5; the match to TRBD2 covers 7 bases. The CDR3 runs 14 residues. Germline V gene lookup returns CDR1 SGHTA and CDR2 FQGNSA. The J segment lost 3 bases and the V segment lost 3 bases, leaving 4 bases of the junction unmatched. The CDR3 loop reads CASSLGGNKETQYF. As DNA, the CDR3 is TGTGCCAGCAGCTTGGGGGGGAACAAAGAGACCCAGTACTTC.

The chain has TRBV6-1 and TRBJ2-3, with TRBD2 identical over 8 bases. The CDR3 runs to 13 residues. V dropped 4 bases and J dropped 8; count of bases not matched to a gene: 5. Germline CDR1 and CDR2: MNHNS and SASEGT. The CDR3 is CASSVLTSGTQYF. CDR3 in DNA: TGTGCCAGCAGTGTACTTACTAGCGGTACGCAGTATTTT.

This chain joins TRBV15 and TRBJ2-2, with D tentatively TRBD1 (5 bases). Trimming took off 6 bases at V and 5 bases at J, with 10 bases between the two ends. Germline CDR1 LNHNV, CDR2 YYDKDF (reference sequence). The CDR3 runs to 13 residues. The chain's CDR3 is CATRPTGTGELFF. The CDR3 bases are TGTGCCACCAGGCCAACAGGAACCGGGGAGCTGTTTTTT.